These T cell receptor beta chains were read from a single sample in a study of blood T cell repertoires in COVID-19. Measured with immunoSEQ multiplex PCR; TCRdb has only the in-frame clones, and not every one. The profile covers 95,000 to 150,000 clones, with around 83% appearing a single time and approximately 3.6% taken by the ten largest. Input material: PBMCs or T cells enriched from blood (not recorded which). The receptors were gathered from a woman younger than 45 who had recovered from COVID-19. Both conserved end residues are part of each CDR3. A D gene is named only where the DNA matches it firmly. Not every row has a clone size; where given, it reads once, few, many or a size class.

>TRBV5-4|NA|NA|TRBJ1-2
TGTGCCAGCAGCCCTGGACAGCCCTATGGCTACACCTTC
CASSPGQPYGYTF
>TRBV29-1|NA|NA|TRBJ1-2
TGCAGCGTCAAATTATACAGGGTGAACTATGGCTACACCTTC
CSVKLYRVNYGYTF
>TRBV20-1|NA|NA|TRBJ2-7
TGCAGTGCTAGCGGTTCCTACGAGCAGTACTTC
CSASGSYEQYF
>TRBV10-3|TRBD1|NA|TRBJ1-1
TGTGCCATCAGTGAACAGGACAGGGGTAGCGCGTCAACTTTCTTT
CAISEQDRGSASTFF
>TRBV20-1|NA|NA|TRBJ1-2
TGCAGTGCGAGGGATAGGGATGGCTACACCTTC
CSARDRDGYTF
>TRBV5-8|TRBD1|NA|TRBJ2-5
TGTGCCAGCAGCAAAATGGACAGGGCGGGAGAGACCCAGTACTTC
CASSKMDRAGETQYF
>TRBV2|NA|NA|TRBJ2-2
TGTGCCAGCGGCAGGGACTCCGACACCGGGGAGCTGTTTTTT
CASGRDSDTGELFF
>TRBV5-1|TRBD1|NA|TRBJ1-1
TGCGCCAGCAGCCGACAGGGGGGAGACACTGAAGCTTTCTTT
CASSRQGGDTEAFF
>TRBV12-3/TRBV12-4|TRBD1|NA|TRBJ1-1
TGTGCCAGCAGTTTTGGTGGGACAGCCGAAGCTTTCTTT
CASSFGGTAEAFF
>TRBV7-8|NA|NA|TRBJ1-1
TGTGCCAGCAGCTTAGGACAGAACACTGAAGCTTTCTTT
CASSLGQNTEAFF
>TRBV2|TRBD1|NA|TRBJ2-7
TGTGCCAGCAGCGCCGGACAGGGCGGGCAGTACTTC
CASSAGQGGQYF
>TRBV4-1|TRBD1|NA|TRBJ1-2
TGCGCCAGCAGCCAAGATTGGCCAGGGGGAAGCTATGGCTACACCTTC
CASSQDWPGGSYGYTF
>TRBV28|NA|NA|TRBJ2-7
TGTGCCAGCAGTTCCCTGCCGGGGGACGAGCAGTACTTC
CASSSLPGDEQYF
>TRBV7-3|NA|NA|TRBJ2-2
TGTGCCAGCAGCTTAACCCCGGTCGGGGTGGGGGAGCTGTTTTTT
CASSLTPVGVGELFF
>TRBV4-3|NA|few|TRBJ2-7
TGCGCCAGCAGCCAAGAAGGCAGGGGCTACGAGCAGTACTTC
CASSQEGRGYEQYF
>TRBV28|NA|NA|TRBJ2-7
TGTGCCAGCAGGTATAACCGGTCGCCCTACGAGCAGTACTTC
CASRYNRSPYEQYF
>TRBV5-1|TRBD1|NA|TRBJ1-1
TGCGCCAGCAGTCGTGGGGACAGGAGGATTAACACTGAAGCTTTCTTT
CASSRGDRRINTEAFF
>TRBV6-2/TRBV6-3|NA|NA|TRBJ2-1
TGTGCCAGCAGTTACTCCGTGGAGAGCAATGAGCAGTTCTTC
CASSYSVESNEQFF
>TRBV14|NA|NA|TRBJ2-7
TGTGCCAGCAGCCGTATGGTGGGAGCTATGAACGAGCAGTACTTC
CASSRMVGAMNEQYF
>TRBV6-5|NA|NA|TRBJ1-6
TGTGCCAGCAGTTCCCTCGTGGGACAACCCCTCCACTTT
CASSSLVGQPLHF
>TRBV27|TRBD2|NA|TRBJ2-7
TGTGCCAGCAGTCGACTAGCGGGAACGGGGGAGCAGTACTTC
CASSRLAGTGEQYF
>TRBV2|TRBD2|NA|TRBJ2-1
TGTGCCAGCAGTGGATTAGCGGGAGGTTACAATGAGCAGTTCTTC
CASSGLAGGYNEQFF
>TRBV10-3|NA|NA|TRBJ2-7
TGTGCCATCAGTGTATGGGCGGGGAGGAACTACGAGCAGTACTTC
CAISVWAGRNYEQYF
>TRBV23-1|TRBD1|NA|TRBJ1-3
TGCGCCAGTTCCTCGGGAGGGGGCCTCTCTGGAAACACCATATATTTT
CASSSGGGLSGNTIYF
>TRBV10-2|TRBD2|NA|TRBJ2-4
TGCGCCAGCCTCCCAGCGGGAGCGAACATTCAGTACTTC
CASLPAGANIQYF
>TRBV7-8|TRBD2|NA|TRBJ2-3
TGTGCCAGCAGCTCCCGGACTAGCAGGGGCACAGATACGCAGTATTTT
CASSSRTSRGTDTQYF
>TRBV7-8|NA|NA|TRBJ1-2
TGTGCCAGCAGCTTAGCGCTATCCCAGGGCGGCTACACCTTC
CASSLALSQGGYTF
>TRBV2|TRBD1|NA|TRBJ2-7
TGTGCCAGCAGTGTGCGACAGGGGTTTGGATACGAGCAGTACTTC
CASSVRQGFGYEQYF
>TRBV2|NA|NA|TRBJ1-1
TGTGCCAGCAACGAGATGCCGAACACTGAAGCTTTCTTT
CASNEMPNTEAFF
>TRBV2|NA|NA|TRBJ2-3
TGTGCCAGCAGCCGGGGGGATACGCAGTATTTT
CASSRGDTQYF
>TRBV7-3|NA|NA|TRBJ2-2
TGTGCCAGCAGCTCCTACACCGGGGAGCTGTTTTTT
CASSSYTGELFF
>TRBV2|TRBD1|NA|TRBJ2-6
TGTGCCAGCAGTGAAAGGGGGCGCTCTGGGGCCAACGTCCTGACTTTC
CASSERGRSGANVLTF
>TRBV5-4|NA|NA|TRBJ1-1
TGTGCCAGCAGCCAAGCGGGGGGCCAGGTGGCTTTCTTT
CASSQAGGQVAFF
>TRBV21-1|NA|NA|TRBJ2-7
TGTGCCAGCAGCATTCGCTACTCCTACGAGCAGTACTTC
CASSIRYSYEQYF
>TRBV6-5|NA|NA|TRBJ1-4
TGTGCCAGCAGTTACTCTCGGGTTAATGAAAAACTGTTTTTT
CASSYSRVNEKLFF
>TRBV9|TRBD2|NA|TRBJ2-5
TGTGCCAGCAGCGTAGGGGCGGGAGGGGAGACCCAGTACTTC
CASSVGAGGETQYF
>TRBV4-2|TRBD1|NA|TRBJ1-6
TGTGCCAGCAGCTTGGGACAGAATAATTCACCCCTCCACTTT
CASSLGQNNSPLHF
>TRBV30|NA|NA|TRBJ1-2
TGTGCCTGGAAACAGGAGCTAGTCTATGGCTACACCTTC
CAWKQELVYGYTF
>TRBV24-1|NA|NA|TRBJ1-1
TGTGCCACCAGTGAAGCGGGGGGGGACACTGAAGCTTTCTTT
CATSEAGGDTEAFF
>TRBV18|NA|NA|TRBJ2-7
TGTGCCAGCTCACCTCCAGAAACCTACGAGCAGTACTTC
CASSPPETYEQYF
>TRBV7-3|TRBD2|NA|TRBJ2-1
TGTGCCAGCAGCTTAACAGGACTAGCGGGATACAATGAGCAGTTCTTC
CASSLTGLAGYNEQFF
>TRBV15|NA|once|TRBJ2-7
TGTGCCACCAGCAGAGGCGGGGCTAGCTCCTACGAGCAGTACTTC
CATSRGGASSYEQYF
>TRBV28|TRBD1|NA|TRBJ2-3
TGTGCCAGCAGTTTAAGGGGTCAGGGGGCTTTTATAGATACGCAGTATTTT
CASSLRGQGAFIDTQYF
>TRBV4-3|NA|NA|TRBJ2-7
TGCGCCAGCAGCCAAGGTATTTGGAAGCGACGGGAATCCTCCTACGAGCAGTACTTC
CASSQGIWKRRESSYEQYF
>TRBV30|NA|NA|TRBJ1-6
TGTGCCTGGAGTGTACTGGGCAGGGGTTCACCCCTCCACTTT
CAWSVLGRGSPLHF
>TRBV6-5|NA|NA|TRBJ1-3
TGTGCCAGCAGGGGGCCAGGGGTAACCATATATTTT
CASRGPGVTIYF
>TRBV6-5|NA|NA|TRBJ2-2
TGTGCCAGCACAAGGGTAGCGGACACCGGGGAGCTGTTTTTT
CASTRVADTGELFF
>TRBV4-1|TRBD2|NA|TRBJ2-1
TGCGCCAGCAGCCTGCGGGAGCGGTCGGATGAGCAGTTCTTC
CASSLRERSDEQFF
>TRBV7-2|TRBD2|NA|TRBJ2-7
TGTGCCAGCAGCTTAGCAGCGGGAGGGCCTCCCGAGCAGTACTTC
CASSLAAGGPPEQYF
>TRBV23-1|TRBD1|once|TRBJ2-1
TGCGCCAGCAGTCAATCGGGCAGGGGGCGATCCTACAATGAGCAGTTCTTC
CASSQSGRGRSYNEQFF
>TRBV29-1|NA|NA|TRBJ1-1
TGCAGCGTTGAAGGGGGCTCCGCTGAAGCTTTCTTT
CSVEGGSAEAFF
>TRBV6-5|TRBD1|NA|TRBJ2-1
TGTGCCAGCAGACCTCCGGGACAGGGGCGCAATGAGCAGTTCTTC
CASRPPGQGRNEQFF